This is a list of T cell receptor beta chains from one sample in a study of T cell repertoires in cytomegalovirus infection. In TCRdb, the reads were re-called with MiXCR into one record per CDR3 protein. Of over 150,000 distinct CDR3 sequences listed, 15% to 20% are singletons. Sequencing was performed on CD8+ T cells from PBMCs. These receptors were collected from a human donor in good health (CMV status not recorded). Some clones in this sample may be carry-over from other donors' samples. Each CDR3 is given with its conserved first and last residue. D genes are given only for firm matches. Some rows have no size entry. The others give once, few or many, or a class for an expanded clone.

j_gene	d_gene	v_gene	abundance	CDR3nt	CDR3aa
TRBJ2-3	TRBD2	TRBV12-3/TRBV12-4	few	TGTGCCAGCAGTTCCCCTGAGGGTAGCGGGGGCACAGATACGCAGTATTTT	CASSSPEGSGGTDTQYF
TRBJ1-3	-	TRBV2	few	TGTGCCAGCAGGGAAACTTCCAGCTCTGGAAACACCATATATTTT	CASRETSSSGNTIYF
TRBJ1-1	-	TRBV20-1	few	TGCAGTGCAACCGGGCCCTTGAACACTGAAGCTTTCTTT	CSATGPLNTEAFF
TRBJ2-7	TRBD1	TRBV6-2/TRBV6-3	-	TGTGCCAGCAGATTTGGGACAGCCAACGAGCAGTACTTC	CASRFGTANEQYF
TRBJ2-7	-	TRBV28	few	TGTGCCAGCAGTCCCCCCAACGACCATGAGTACTTC	CASSPPNDHEYF
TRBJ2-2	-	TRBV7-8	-	TGTGCCAGCCCCCGACAGACCCACACCGGGGAGCTGTTTTTT	CASPRQTHTGELFF
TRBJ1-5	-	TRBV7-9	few	TGTGCCAGCAGCTATATACGACAGGAGCAGGGTGGCAATCAGCCCCAGCATTTT	CASSYIRQEQGGNQPQHF
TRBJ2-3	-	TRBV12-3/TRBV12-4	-	TGTGCCAGCAGTCCGGGACTTTATGATACGCAGTATTTT	CASSPGLYDTQYF
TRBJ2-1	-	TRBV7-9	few	TGTGCCAGCAGCCAACCTTTTTCCAATGAGCAGTTCTTC	CASSQPFSNEQFF
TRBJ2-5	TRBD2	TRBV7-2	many	TGTGCCAGCAGCACCTCGTGGGGGGGAGGAGAGACCCAGTACTTC	CASSTSWGGGETQYF
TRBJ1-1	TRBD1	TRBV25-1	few	TGTGCCAGCAGTCCCGGGACAGGGAGATACACTGAAGCTTTCTTT	CASSPGTGRYTEAFF
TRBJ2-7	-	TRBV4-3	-	TGCGCCAGCAGCCAAGATTCGCGGGGCTACGAGCAGTACTTC	CASSQDSRGYEQYF
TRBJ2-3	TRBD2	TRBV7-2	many	TGTGCCAGCAGCTATCCCCAAGAGACTAGCACTAGCACAGATACGCAGTATTTT	CASSYPQETSTSTDTQYF
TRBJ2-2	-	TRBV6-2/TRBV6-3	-	TGTGCCAGCAGTTATTTGGGGGAGCTGTTTTTT	CASSYLGELFF
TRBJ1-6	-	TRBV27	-	TGTGCCAGCAGTTTCTCAGGGAATAATTCACCCCTCCACTTT	CASSFSGNNSPLHF
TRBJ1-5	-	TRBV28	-	TGTGCCAGCAGTTGGGTGGGGGGTCAGGGCAATCAGCCCCAGCATTTT	CASSWVGGQGNQPQHF
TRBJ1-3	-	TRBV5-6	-	TGTGCCAGCAGCTTGGATACGGATACTGGAAACACCATATATTTT	CASSLDTDTGNTIYF
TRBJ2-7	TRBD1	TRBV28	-	TGTGCCAGCAGTTGGACAGGGACGTCCTACGAGCAGTACTTC	CASSWTGTSYEQYF
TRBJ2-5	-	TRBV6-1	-	TGTGCCAGCCACCGGCGGGGCAACCAAGATACCCAGTACTTC	CASHRRGNQDTQYF
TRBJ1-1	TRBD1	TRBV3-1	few	TGTGCCAGCAGCCTATTCCGGGACAGGGGTCAGAACACTGAAGCTTTCTTT	CASSLFRDRGQNTEAFF
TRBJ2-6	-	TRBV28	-	TGTGCCAGCAGTCAACGGACAACCTCTGGGGCCAACGTCCTGACTTTC	CASSQRTTSGANVLTF
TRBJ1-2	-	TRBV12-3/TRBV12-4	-	TGTGCCAGCAGTTTAGCCCCCGTTTGGGATGGCTACACCTTC	CASSLAPVWDGYTF
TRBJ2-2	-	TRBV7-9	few	TGTGCCAGCAGCCCACCCGCCGACGCGCAGGACACCGGGGAGCTGTTTTTT	CASSPPADAQDTGELFF
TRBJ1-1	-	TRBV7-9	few	TGTGCCAGCAGCTACGACAGGCCCTCTGAAGCTTTCTTT	CASSYDRPSEAFF
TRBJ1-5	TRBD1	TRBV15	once	TGTGCCACCAGCAGGGACAGGAGCTGGAATCAGCCCCAGCATTTT	CATSRDRSWNQPQHF
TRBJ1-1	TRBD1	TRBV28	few	TGTGCCAGCAGTCCTCTCCCCGGGACAGGCGAAGCTTTCTTT	CASSPLPGTGEAFF
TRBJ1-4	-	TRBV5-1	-	TGCGCCAGCACCCTCGGGGGCTTCCTCAATGAAAAACTGTTTTTT	CASTLGGFLNEKLFF
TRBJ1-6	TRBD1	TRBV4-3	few	TGCGCCAGCAGCCAAGTGGGACAGGGCGATTCACCCCTCCACTTT	CASSQVGQGDSPLHF
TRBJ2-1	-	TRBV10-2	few	TGCGCCAGCAGGGCAGCAGACAATGAGCAGTTCTTC	CASRAADNEQFF
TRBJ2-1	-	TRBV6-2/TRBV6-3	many	TGTGCCAGCAGTGATCTACGAAGTGAGCAGTTCTTC	CASSDLRSEQFF
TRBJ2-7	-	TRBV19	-	TGTGCCAGTAGTATAAAGGGGGTCTCCTACGAGCAGTACTTC	CASSIKGVSYEQYF
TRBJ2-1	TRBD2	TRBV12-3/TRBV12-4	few	TGTGCCAGCAGTTTAGTGGGACTAGAGGGATTGGATGAGCAGTTCTTC	CASSLVGLEGLDEQFF
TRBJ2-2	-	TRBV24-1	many	TGTGCCACCAGTGGAATGTCCGGGGAGCTGTTTTTT	CATSGMSGELFF
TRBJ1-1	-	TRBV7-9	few	TGTGCCAGCAGCTCGAGGACGCGGGGGGCGAACACTGAAGCTTTCTTT	CASSSRTRGANTEAFF
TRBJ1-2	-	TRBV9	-	TGTGCCAGCAGCGGACGAGGACAGCTCCTGTATGGCTACACCTTC	CASSGRGQLLYGYTF
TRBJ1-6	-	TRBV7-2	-	TGTGCCAGCCAGGGACCCTACTATAATTCACCCCTCCACTTT	CASQGPYYNSPLHF
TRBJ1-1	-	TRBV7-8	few	TGTGCCAGCAGCTCACAAGGGGTTGCGAACACTGAAGCTTTCTTT	CASSSQGVANTEAFF
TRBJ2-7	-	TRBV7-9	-	TGTGCCAGCGCAGGGTTCTCCTACGAGCAGTACTTC	CASAGFSYEQYF
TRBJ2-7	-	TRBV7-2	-	TGTGCCAGCAGCTTCGGCGGGGGCCTCTACGAGCAGTACTTC	CASSFGGGLYEQYF
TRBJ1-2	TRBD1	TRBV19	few	TGTGCCAGTAGTCTTCGTACGGGACAGGACTATGGCTACACCTTC	CASSLRTGQDYGYTF
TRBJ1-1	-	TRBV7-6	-	TGTGCCAGCAGCCCGAGGGGGGGAGGTTTGACTGAAGCTTTCTTT	CASSPRGGGLTEAFF
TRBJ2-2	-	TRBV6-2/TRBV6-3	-	TGTGCCAGCAGTTACTCGCGGCGGGGGCCGAACACCGGGGAGCTGTTTTTT	CASSYSRRGPNTGELFF
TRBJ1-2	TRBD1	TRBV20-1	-	TGCAGTGCTCAGGCGTACAGGGGAGTTCGGTATGGCTACACCTTC	CSAQAYRGVRYGYTF
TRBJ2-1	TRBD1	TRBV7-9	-	TGTGCCAGCATTGCGGACAGGGGGCGCTATGAGCAGTTCTTC	CASIADRGRYEQFF
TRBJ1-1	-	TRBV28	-	TGTGCCAGCAGTTTATTGGACAGCACTGAAGCTTTCTTT	CASSLLDSTEAFF
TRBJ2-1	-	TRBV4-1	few	TGCGCCAGCAGCCAAGTGGGGGTCTATAATGAGCAGTTCTTC	CASSQVGVYNEQFF